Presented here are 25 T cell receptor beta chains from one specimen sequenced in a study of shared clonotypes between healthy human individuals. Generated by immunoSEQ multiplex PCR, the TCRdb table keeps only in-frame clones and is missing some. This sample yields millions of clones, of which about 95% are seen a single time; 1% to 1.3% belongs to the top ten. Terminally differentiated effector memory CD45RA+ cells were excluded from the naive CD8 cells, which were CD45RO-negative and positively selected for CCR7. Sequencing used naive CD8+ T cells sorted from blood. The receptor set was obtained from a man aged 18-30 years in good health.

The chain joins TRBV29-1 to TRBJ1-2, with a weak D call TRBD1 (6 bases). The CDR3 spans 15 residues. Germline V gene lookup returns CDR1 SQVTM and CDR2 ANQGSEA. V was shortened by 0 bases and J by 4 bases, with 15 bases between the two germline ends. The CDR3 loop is CSVEDQRGQGYGYTF. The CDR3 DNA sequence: TGCAGCGTTGAAGATCAGCGGGGGCAGGGCTATGGCTACACCTTC.

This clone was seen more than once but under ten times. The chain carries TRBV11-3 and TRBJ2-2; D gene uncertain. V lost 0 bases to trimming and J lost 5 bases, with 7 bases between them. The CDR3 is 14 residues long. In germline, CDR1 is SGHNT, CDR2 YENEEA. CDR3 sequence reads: CASSLDPGTGELFF. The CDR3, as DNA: TGTGCCAGCAGCTTAGATCCCGGAACCGGGGAGCTGTTTTTT.

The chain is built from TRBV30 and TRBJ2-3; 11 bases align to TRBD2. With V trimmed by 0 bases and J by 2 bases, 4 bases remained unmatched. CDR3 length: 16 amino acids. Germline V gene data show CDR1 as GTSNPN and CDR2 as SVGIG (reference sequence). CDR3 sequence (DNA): TGTGCCTGGAGTGTACGACTAGCGGGGAACACAGATACGCAGTATTTT. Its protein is CAWSVRLAGNTDTQYF.

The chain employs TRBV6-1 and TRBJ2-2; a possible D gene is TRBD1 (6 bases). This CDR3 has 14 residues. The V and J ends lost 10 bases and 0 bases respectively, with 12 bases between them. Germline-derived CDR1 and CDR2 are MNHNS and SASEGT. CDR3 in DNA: TGTGCCATCCTAACAGGGCCGAACACCGGGGAGCTGTTTTTT. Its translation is CAILTGPNTGELFF.

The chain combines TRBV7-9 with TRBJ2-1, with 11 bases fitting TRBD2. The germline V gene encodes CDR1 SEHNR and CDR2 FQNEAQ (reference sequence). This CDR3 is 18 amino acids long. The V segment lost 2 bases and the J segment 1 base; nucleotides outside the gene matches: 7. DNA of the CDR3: TGTGCCAGCAGCTTACTGGGGCTAGCGGGAGGTTCCTACAATGAGCAGTTCTTC. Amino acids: CASSLLGLAGGSYNEQFF.

The CDR3 protein is CASSPPGGGLNEQYF. CDR3 sequence (DNA): TGCGCCAGCAGCCCGCCCGGGGGGGGCCTCAACGAGCAGTACTTC. V gene TRBV5-1 combines with J gene TRBJ2-7; 8 bases are a match to TRBD2. Germline V CDR1 and CDR2: SGHRS, YFSETQ. J was trimmed by 5 bases and V by 4 bases; bases with no gene match: 11. CDR3 size: 15 residues.

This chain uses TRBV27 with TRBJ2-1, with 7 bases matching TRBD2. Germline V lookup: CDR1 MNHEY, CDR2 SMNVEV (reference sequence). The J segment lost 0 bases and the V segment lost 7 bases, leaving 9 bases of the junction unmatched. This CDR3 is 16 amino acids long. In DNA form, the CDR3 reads TGTGCCAGCACCGTCATCGGGGGGAGCTCCTACAATGAGCAGTTCTTC. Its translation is CASTVIGGSSYNEQFF.

The CDR3: CASSLGVMGTDTQYF. The CDR3 coding sequence is TGTGCCAGCAGCTTGGGGGTTATGGGCACAGATACGCAGTATTTT. J is TRBJ2-3 and V is TRBV11-2; D could derive from TRBD1 or TRBD2 (5 bases each). Germline loops: CDR1 SGHAT, CDR2 FQNNGV. The CDR3 length is 15 residues. Trimming cost V 3 bases and J 1 base, with 11 bases left between them.

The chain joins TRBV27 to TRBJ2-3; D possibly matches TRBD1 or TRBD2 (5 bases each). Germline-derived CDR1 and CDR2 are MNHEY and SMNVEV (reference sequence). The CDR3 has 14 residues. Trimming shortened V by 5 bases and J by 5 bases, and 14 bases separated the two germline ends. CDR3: CASSPGTFGDTQYF. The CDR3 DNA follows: TGTGCCAGCAGTCCAGGGACCTTCGGAGATACGCAGTATTTT.

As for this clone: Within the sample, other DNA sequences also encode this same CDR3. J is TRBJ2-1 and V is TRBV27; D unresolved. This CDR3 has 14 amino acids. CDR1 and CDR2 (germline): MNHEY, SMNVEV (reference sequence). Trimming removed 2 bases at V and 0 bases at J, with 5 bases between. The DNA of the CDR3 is TGTGCCAGCAGTTTAGGTAGCTCCTACAATGAGCAGTTCTTC. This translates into CASSLGSSYNEQFF.

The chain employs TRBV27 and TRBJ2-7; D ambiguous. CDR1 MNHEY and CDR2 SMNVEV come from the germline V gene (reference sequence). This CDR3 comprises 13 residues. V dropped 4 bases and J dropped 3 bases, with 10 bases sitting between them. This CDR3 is CASSSQKYYEQYF. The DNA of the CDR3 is TGTGCCAGCAGTTCACAGAAATACTACGAGCAGTACTTC.

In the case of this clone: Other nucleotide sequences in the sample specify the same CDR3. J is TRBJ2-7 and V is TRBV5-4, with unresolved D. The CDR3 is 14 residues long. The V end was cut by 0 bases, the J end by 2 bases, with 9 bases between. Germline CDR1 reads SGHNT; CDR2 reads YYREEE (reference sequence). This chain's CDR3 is CASSLAGNPYEQYF. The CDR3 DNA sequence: TGTGCCAGCAGCTTGGCGGGTAACCCCTACGAGCAGTACTTC.

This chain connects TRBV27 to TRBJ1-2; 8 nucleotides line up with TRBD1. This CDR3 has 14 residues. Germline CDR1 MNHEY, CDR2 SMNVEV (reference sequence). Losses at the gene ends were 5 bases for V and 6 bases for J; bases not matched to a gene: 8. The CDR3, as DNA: TGTGCCAGCAGTCTGCAGGGGGCGAACGATGGCTACACCTTC. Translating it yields CASSLQGANDGYTF.

CDR3 residues: CASSQSSYYEQFF. In DNA, the CDR3 is TGCGCCAGCAGCCAGAGTTCGTATTATGAGCAGTTCTTC. The chain carries TRBV4-1 and TRBJ2-1; D call uncertain. This CDR3 region has 13 residues. Trimming shortened V by 3 bases and J by 8 bases, and 11 bases separated the two germline ends. Germline assignment: CDR1 MGHRA and CDR2 YSYEKL.

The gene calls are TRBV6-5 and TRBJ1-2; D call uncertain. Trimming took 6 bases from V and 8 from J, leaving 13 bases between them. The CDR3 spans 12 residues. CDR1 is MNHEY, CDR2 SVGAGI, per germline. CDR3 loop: CASRFEGRGYTF. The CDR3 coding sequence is TGTGCCAGCAGGTTCGAAGGCCGAGGCTACACCTTC.

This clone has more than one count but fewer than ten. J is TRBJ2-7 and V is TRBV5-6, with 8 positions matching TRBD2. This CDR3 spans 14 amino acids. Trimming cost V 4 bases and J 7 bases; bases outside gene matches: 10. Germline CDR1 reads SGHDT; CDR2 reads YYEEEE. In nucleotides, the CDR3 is TGTGCCAGCAGCCTAGAGACTAGCGATGGGGAGCAGTACTTC. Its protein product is CASSLETSDGEQYF.

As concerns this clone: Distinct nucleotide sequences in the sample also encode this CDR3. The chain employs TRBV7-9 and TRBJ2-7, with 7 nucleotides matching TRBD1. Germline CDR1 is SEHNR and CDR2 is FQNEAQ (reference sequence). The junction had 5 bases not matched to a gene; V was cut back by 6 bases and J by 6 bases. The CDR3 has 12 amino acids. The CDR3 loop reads CASSLTGPEQYF. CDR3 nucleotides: TGTGCCAGCAGTCTGACAGGGCCCGAGCAGTACTTC.

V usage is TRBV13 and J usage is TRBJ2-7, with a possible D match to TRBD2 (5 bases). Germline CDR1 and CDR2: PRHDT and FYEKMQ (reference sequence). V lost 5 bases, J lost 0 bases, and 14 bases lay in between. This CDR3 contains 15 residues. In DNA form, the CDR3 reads TGTGCCAGCAGCGGAATTCCCGGGGACTCCTACGAGCAGTACTTC. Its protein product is CASSGIPGDSYEQYF.

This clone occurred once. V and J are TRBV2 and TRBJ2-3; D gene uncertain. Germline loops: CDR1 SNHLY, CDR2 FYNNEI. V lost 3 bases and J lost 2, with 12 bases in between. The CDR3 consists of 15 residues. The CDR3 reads CASSDFRESTDTQYF. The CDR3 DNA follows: TGTGCCAGCAGTGACTTTCGAGAATCCACAGATACGCAGTATTTT.

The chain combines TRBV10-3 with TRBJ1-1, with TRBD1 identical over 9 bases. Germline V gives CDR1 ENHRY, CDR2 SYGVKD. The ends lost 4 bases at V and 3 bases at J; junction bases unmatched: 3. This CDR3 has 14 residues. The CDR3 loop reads CAISAGTGYTEAFF. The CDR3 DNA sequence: TGTGCCATCAGTGCCGGGACAGGGTACACTGAAGCTTTCTTT.

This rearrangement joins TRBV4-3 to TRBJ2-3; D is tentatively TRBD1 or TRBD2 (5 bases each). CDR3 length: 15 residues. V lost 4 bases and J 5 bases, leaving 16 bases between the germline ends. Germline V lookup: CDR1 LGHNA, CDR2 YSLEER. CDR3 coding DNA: TGCGCCAGCAGCCGGCTGACGGGGCAGGGAGATACGCAGTATTTT. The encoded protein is CASSRLTGQGDTQYF.

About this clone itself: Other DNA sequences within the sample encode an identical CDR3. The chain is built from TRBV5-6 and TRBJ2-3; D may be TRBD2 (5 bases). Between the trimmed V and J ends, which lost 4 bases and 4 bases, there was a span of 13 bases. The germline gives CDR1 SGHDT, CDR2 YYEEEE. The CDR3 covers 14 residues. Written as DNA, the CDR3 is TGTGCCAGCAGCCCGCCGGGCGGGCCAGATACGCAGTATTTT. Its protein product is CASSPPGGPDTQYF. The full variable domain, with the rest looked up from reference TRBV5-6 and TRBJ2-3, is DAGVTQSPTHLIKTRGQQVTLRCSPKSGHDTVSWYQQALGQGPQFIFQYYEEEERQRGNFPDRFSGHQFPNYSSELNVNALLLGDSALYLCASSPPGGPDTQYFGPGTRLTVL.

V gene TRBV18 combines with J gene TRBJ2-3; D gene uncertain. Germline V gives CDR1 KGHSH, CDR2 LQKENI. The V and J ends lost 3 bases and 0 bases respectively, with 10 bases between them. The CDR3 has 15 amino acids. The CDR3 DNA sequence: TGTGCCAGCTCACCGAACAACTGGAGCACAGATACGCAGTATTTT. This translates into CASSPNNWSTDTQYF.

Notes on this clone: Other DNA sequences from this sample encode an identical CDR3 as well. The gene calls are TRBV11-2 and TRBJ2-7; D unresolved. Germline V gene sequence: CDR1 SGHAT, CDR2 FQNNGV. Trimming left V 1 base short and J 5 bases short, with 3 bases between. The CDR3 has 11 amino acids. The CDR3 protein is CASSLVHEQYF. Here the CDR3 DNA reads TGTGCCAGCAGCTTAGTACACGAGCAGTACTTC.

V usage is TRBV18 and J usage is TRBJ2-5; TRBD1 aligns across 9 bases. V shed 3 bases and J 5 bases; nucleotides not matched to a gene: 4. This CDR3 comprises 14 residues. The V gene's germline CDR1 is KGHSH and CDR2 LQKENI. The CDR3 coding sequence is TGTGCCAGCTCACCGAGGACAGGGGAGGAGACCCAGTACTTC. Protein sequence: CASSPRTGEETQYF.